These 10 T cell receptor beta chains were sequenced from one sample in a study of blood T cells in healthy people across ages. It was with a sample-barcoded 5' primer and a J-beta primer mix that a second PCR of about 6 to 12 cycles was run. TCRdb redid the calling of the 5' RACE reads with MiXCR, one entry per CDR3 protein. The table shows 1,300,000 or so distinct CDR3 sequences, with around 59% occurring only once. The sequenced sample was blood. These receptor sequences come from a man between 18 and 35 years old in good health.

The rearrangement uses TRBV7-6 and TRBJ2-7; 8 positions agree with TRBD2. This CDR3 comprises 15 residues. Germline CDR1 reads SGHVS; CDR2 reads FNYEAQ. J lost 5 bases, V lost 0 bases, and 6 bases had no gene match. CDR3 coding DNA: TGTGCCAGCAGCTTAGCGCCAGCGGGAGCTAACGAGCAGTACTTC. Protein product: CASSLAPAGANEQYF.

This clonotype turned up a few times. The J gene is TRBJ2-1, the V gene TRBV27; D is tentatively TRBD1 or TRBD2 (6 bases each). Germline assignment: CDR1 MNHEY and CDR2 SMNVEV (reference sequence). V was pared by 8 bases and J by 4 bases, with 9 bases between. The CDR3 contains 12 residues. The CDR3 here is CASGGPYNEQFF. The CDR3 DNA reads TGTGCCAGCGGGGGGCCTTACAATGAGCAGTTCTTC.

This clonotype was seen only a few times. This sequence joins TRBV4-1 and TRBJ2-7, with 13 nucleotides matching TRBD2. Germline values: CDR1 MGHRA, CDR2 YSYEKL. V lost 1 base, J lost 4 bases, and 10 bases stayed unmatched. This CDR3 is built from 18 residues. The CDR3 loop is CASSQVGSGTSGVYEQYF. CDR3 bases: TGCGCCAGCAGCCAAGTGGGTTCCGGGACTAGCGGGGTTTACGAGCAGTACTTC.

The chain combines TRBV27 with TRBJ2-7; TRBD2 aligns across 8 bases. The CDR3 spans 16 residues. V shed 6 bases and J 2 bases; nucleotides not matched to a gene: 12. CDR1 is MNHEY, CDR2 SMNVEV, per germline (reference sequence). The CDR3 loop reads CASRPYSGISTYEQYF. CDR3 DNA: TGTGCCAGCAGGCCATATAGCGGGATCAGTACCTACGAGCAGTACTTC.

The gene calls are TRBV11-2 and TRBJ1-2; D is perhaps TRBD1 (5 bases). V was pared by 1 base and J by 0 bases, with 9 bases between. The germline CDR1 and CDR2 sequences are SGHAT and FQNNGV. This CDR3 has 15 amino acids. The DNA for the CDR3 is TGTGCCAGCAGCTTAGGGGCAGGGACTAACTATGGCTACACCTTC. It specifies CASSLGAGTNYGYTF.

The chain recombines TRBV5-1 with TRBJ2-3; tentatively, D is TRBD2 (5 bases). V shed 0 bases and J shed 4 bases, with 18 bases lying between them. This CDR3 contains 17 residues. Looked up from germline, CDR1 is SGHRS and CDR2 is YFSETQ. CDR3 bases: TGCGCCAGCAGCTTGGTCGGGTACCGAGGAGGTCCAGATACGCAGTATTTT. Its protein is CASSLVGYRGGPDTQYF.

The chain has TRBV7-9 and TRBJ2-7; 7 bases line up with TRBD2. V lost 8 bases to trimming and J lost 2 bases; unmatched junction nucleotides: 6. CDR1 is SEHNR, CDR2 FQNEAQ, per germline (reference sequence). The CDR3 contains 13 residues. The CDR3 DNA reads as TGTGCCAGCGGGGAGGGTTCCCCCTACGAGCAGTACTTC. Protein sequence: CASGEGSPYEQYF.

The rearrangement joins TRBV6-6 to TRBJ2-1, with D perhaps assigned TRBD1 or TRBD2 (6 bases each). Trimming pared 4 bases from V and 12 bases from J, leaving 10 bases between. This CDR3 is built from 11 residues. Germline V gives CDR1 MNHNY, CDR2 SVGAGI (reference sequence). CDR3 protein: CASSFEGGQFF. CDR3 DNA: TGTGCCAGCAGTTTCGAGGGGGGGCAGTTCTTC.

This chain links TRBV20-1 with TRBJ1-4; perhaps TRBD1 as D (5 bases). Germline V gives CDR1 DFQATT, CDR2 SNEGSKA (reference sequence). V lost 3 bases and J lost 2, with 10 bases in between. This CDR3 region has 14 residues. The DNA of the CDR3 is TGCAGTGCTAGGATAGGGGTCACTAATGAAAAACTGTTTTTT. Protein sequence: CSARIGVTNEKLFF.

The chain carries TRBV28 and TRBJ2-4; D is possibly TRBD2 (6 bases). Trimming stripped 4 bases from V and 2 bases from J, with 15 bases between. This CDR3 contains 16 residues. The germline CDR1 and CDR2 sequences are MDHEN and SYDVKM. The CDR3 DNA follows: TGTGCCAGCAGTTCCGAGGGGAGGTGGTCCAAAAACATTCAGTACTTC. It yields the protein CASSSEGRWSKNIQYF.